Listed below are T cell receptor beta chains from one sample, sequenced in a study of cytomegalovirus exposure and HLA in healthy donors. Sequencing used immunoSEQ multiplex PCR; TCRdb keeps in-frame clones, though not all of them. The sample includes under 300,000 clones, roughly 85% of them seen just once. Sequencing input: PBMCs. These receptors were collected from a man in his forties in good health and CMV-seropositive. Both conserved end residues are part of each CDR3. The D gene is left open where the match is weak. Clone size, where shown, is once, few, many, or a class for clones that have expanded.

CDR3 protein,CDR3 DNA,clone size,J gene,D gene,V gene
CAISDSGGEAFF,TGTGCCATCAGTGATTCAGGGGGGGAAGCTTTCTTT,.,TRBJ1-1,TRBD1,TRBV10-3
CASSLGQGGGDEKLFF,TGTGCCAGCAGCTTGGGACAGGGGGGAGGGGATGAAAAACTGTTTTTT,.,TRBJ1-4,TRBD1,TRBV7-2
CASSQDHLAGGSHYEQYF,TGTGCCAGCAGCCAAGATCATCTAGCGGGAGGTTCCCACTACGAGCAGTACTTC,.,TRBJ2-7,TRBD2,TRBV4-2
CASSLEGRGRGTEAFF,TGTGCCAGCAGCTTGGAAGGCAGGGGGCGCGGGACTGAAGCTTTCTTT,.,TRBJ1-1,TRBD1,TRBV7-8
CSVGAGGRLSEAFF,TGCAGCGTGGGGGCGGGGGGCCGGTTGAGTGAAGCTTTCTTT,.,TRBJ1-1,.,TRBV29-1
CASSLDTGTVNIQYF,TGTGCCAGCAGTTTAGACACCGGGACAGTGAACATTCAGTACTTC,.,TRBJ2-4,TRBD1,TRBV28
CASSSGPLNTEAFF,TGTGCCAGCAGCTCAGGCCCTTTAAACACTGAAGCTTTCTTT,.,TRBJ1-1,.,TRBV6-5
CAISESEPLPNEQFF,TGTGCCATCAGTGAGTCTGAGCCACTCCCCAATGAGCAGTTCTTC,.,TRBJ2-1,.,TRBV10-3
CASSWRDFTYEQYF,TGTGCCAGCAGCTGGCGGGACTTTACCTACGAGCAGTACTTC,.,TRBJ2-7,.,TRBV7-2
CASSPLAGVPNTGELFF,TGTGCCAGCAGCCCACTAGCGGGAGTTCCGAACACCGGGGAGCTGTTTTTT,.,TRBJ2-2,TRBD2,TRBV7-3
CASSYSGQNYGYTF,TGTGCCAGCAGTTACTCGGGCCAGAACTATGGCTACACCTTC,.,TRBJ1-2,.,TRBV6-5
CASSPLSRGRLVKDTQYF,TGTGCCAGCAGCCCCCTCTCACGAGGGAGGCTTGTTAAGGATACGCAGTATTTT,.,TRBJ2-3,.,TRBV5-8
CASSSGNQPQHF,TGTGCCAGCAGCAGCGGAAATCAGCCCCAGCATTTT,.,TRBJ1-5,.,TRBV6-5
CASSPLESSEKLFF,TGTGCCAGCTCACCATTGGAGAGCAGTGAAAAACTGTTTTTT,few,TRBJ1-4,.,TRBV18
CASSPLRQGHEQFF,TGTGCCAGCAGCCCTCTCAGACAGGGCCATGAGCAGTTCTTC,.,TRBJ2-1,TRBD1,TRBV14
CASSPSPKLSYNEQFF,TGTGCCAGCAGCCCCTCCCCCAAGCTATCCTACAATGAGCAGTTCTTC,.,TRBJ2-1,.,TRBV5-6
CASSPRGVLRGGGETQYF,TGTGCCAGCAGTCCCCGAGGGGTACTTAGAGGGGGTGGAGAGACCCAGTACTTC,once,TRBJ2-5,.,TRBV7-9
CASSPTGRRYEQYF,TGTGCCAGCAGCCCCACTGGGCGCCGATACGAGCAGTACTTC,.,TRBJ2-7,.,TRBV7-9
CASSLVLGGETQYF,TGTGCCAGCAGCTTAGTCCTGGGGGGAGAGACCCAGTACTTC,.,TRBJ2-5,.,TRBV7-2
CASSPELAGQETQYF,TGTGCCAGCAGCCCTGAACTAGCGGGACAAGAGACCCAGTACTTC,.,TRBJ2-5,TRBD2,TRBV7-3
CASSLEAGPYNEQFF,TGTGCCAGCAGCTTAGAGGCAGGGCCCTACAATGAGCAGTTCTTC,.,TRBJ2-1,.,TRBV7-3
CASSETGDPYEQYF,TGTGCCAGCAGCGAAACAGGAGACCCCTACGAGCAGTACTTC,.,TRBJ2-7,.,TRBV7-6
CASSFNRVGANVLTF,TGTGCCAGCAGCTTTAACAGGGTTGGGGCCAACGTCCTGACTTTC,once,TRBJ2-6,.,TRBV7-3
CASSPTLGQGTNTEAFF,TGTGCCAGCAGTCCAACCCTTGGACAGGGGACGAACACTGAAGCTTTCTTT,.,TRBJ1-1,TRBD1,TRBV28
CASSLVGTGNQPQHF,TGTGCCAGCAGTTTAGTCGGGACTGGCAATCAGCCCCAGCATTTT,.,TRBJ1-5,.,TRBV28
CAISGSTSGLSYEQYF,TGTGCCATCAGTGGTTCTACTAGCGGACTCTCCTACGAGCAGTACTTC,.,TRBJ2-7,TRBD2,TRBV10-3